Listed below are T cell receptor beta chains from one sample, sequenced in a study of PD-1 blockade in classical Hodgkin lymphoma. Assay used: immunoSEQ multiplex PCR; TCRdb lists only in-frame clones, some missing. The table shows 25,000 to 30,000 clones, with 85% to 90% occurring only once. This material consisted of peripheral blood mononuclear cells (PBMCs), taken at baseline. Every receptor here comes from a human donor with classical Hodgkin lymphoma. CDR3s include the opening cysteine and the closing phenylalanine or tryptophan. A D gene is named only where the DNA matches it firmly. Some rows have no size entry. The others give once, few or many, or a class for an expanded clone.

clone_size	v_call	j_call	d_call	cdr3_length	cdr3_aa	cdr3_nt
NA	TRBV6-5	TRBJ2-2	TRBD2	16	CASSYSLAGGPGELFF	TGTGCCAGCAGTTACTCGTTAGCGGGGGGGCCCGGGGAGCTGTTTTTT
NA	TRBV5-6	TRBJ2-7	TRBD2	14	CASSFGGAPDEQYF	TGTGCCAGCAGCTTCGGGGGGGCCCCAGACGAGCAGTACTTC
few	TRBV7-9	TRBJ2-3	NA	14	CASSLTVSLDTQYF	TGTGCCAGCAGCCTCACCGTGAGCTTAGATACGCAGTATTTT
NA	TRBV4-1	TRBJ2-4	TRBD1	13	CASSQTYRGAQYF	TGCGCCAGCAGCCAAACCTACAGGGGCGCTCAGTACTTC
NA	TRBV27	TRBJ2-7	NA	15	CASSLGRGGTYEQYF	TGTGCCAGCAGTCTCGGCAGGGGGGGAACCTACGAGCAGTACTTC
NA	TRBV5-6	TRBJ2-5	NA	14	CASSLLSGVETQYF	TGTGCCAGCAGCTTGCTTTCTGGAGTGGAGACCCAGTACTTC
once	TRBV5-1	TRBJ1-6	NA	15	CASTSQGSDNSPLHF	TGCGCCAGTACATCACAGGGATCGGATAATTCACCCCTCCACTTT
once	TRBV5-1	TRBJ2-1	NA	14	CASSNGNPPDEQFF	TGCGCCAGCAGCAACGGGAATCCCCCCGATGAGCAGTTCTTC
NA	TRBV5-1	TRBJ2-3	NA	15	CASSLVGSNADTQYF	TGCGCCAGCAGCTTGGTCGGCTCCAACGCAGATACGCAGTATTTT
NA	TRBV5-1	TRBJ2-1	TRBD2	16	CASSLGQGLAGAPLFF	TGCGCCAGCAGCTTGGGGCAGGGCCTAGCGGGGGCACCTCTGTTCTTC
NA	TRBV7-9	TRBJ1-2	NA	13	CASSSSGTHGYTF	TGTGCCAGCAGCTCCTCAGGGACGCATGGCTACACCTTC
NA	TRBV5-5	TRBJ1-3	TRBD1	14	CASSLGTGGNTIYF	TGTGCCAGCAGCTTGGGGACAGGGGGAAACACCATATATTTT
NA	TRBV4-3	TRBJ2-2	NA	16	CASSQGSLGAGGELFF	TGCGCCAGCAGCCAGGGTAGCTTGGGGGCTGGCGGGGAGCTGTTTTTT
NA	TRBV4-1	TRBJ2-5	NA	17	CASSQTIIQTRDGTQYF	TGCGCCAGCAGCCAAACGATCATCCAGACTCGAGATGGGACCCAGTACTTC
NA	TRBV7-9	TRBJ1-1	TRBD1	14	CASSLVDRGTGAFF	TGTGCCAGCAGCTTAGTGGACAGGGGGACGGGAGCTTTCTTT
once	TRBV2	TRBJ1-3	NA	13	CASSRHSGNTIYF	TGTGCCAGCAGCCGACATTCTGGAAACACCATATATTTT
NA	TRBV5-1	TRBJ2-7	NA	13	CASSLSGSHEQYF	TGCGCCAGCAGCTTGTCAGGGAGCCACGAGCAGTACTTC
NA	TRBV7-8	TRBJ2-5	NA	16	CASSFPGIPVQETQYF	TGTGCCAGCAGCTTCCCAGGTATCCCCGTCCAAGAGACCCAGTACTTC
NA	TRBV6-6	TRBJ2-3	NA	14	CASTPETSTDTQYF	TGTGCCAGCACGCCAGAAACTAGCACAGATACGCAGTATTTT
NA	TRBV5-1	TRBJ2-3	NA	13	CASSWTATDTQYF	TGCGCCAGCAGTTGGACGGCCACAGATACGCAGTATTTT
NA	TRBV5-1	TRBJ1-4	TRBD1	15	CASSSTGGTNEKLFF	TGCGCCAGCAGCTCGACAGGGGGAACTAATGAAAAACTGTTTTTT
NA	TRBV18	TRBJ2-2	NA	16	CASSPRSTGYTGELFF	TGTGCCAGCTCCCCCAGGTCCACGGGGTACACCGGGGAGCTGTTTTTT
NA	TRBV5-1	TRBJ2-5	TRBD1	15	CASSDQGQGKETQYF	TGCGCCAGCAGCGATCAAGGACAGGGGAAAGAGACCCAGTACTTC
NA	TRBV7-9	TRBJ2-3	NA	12	CASSPSTDTQYF	TGTGCCAGCAGCCCCTCTACAGATACGCAGTATTTT
NA	TRBV5-1	TRBJ1-2	NA	15	CASSLGPPENYGYTF	TGCGCCAGCAGCTTGGGGCCCCCTGAGAACTATGGCTACACCTTC
once	TRBV27	TRBJ2-5	NA	14	CASSVQGVGETQYF	TGTGCCAGCAGTGTTCAGGGAGTGGGAGAGACCCAGTACTTC
NA	TRBV4-1	TRBJ1-5	TRBD1	14	CASSHPGQGKPQHF	TGCGCCAGCAGCCACCCGGGACAGGGCAAGCCCCAGCATTTT
NA	TRBV6-5	TRBJ2-5	NA	12	CASSFPGPTQYF	TGTGCCAGCAGTTTCCCAGGGCCGACCCAGTACTTC
NA	TRBV5-1	TRBJ2-1	TRBD2	15	CASSFLAGGLNEQFF	TGCGCCAGCAGCTTCCTAGCGGGGGGGCTGAATGAGCAGTTCTTC
few	TRBV2	TRBJ2-2	NA	14	CASSEWTKPGELFF	TGTGCCAGCAGTGAATGGACCAAACCCGGGGAGCTGTTTTTT
once	TRBV5-1	TRBJ2-5	NA	15	CASSPEYRAQETQYF	TGCGCCAGCAGCCCTGAATACAGGGCTCAAGAGACCCAGTACTTC
NA	TRBV19	TRBJ1-3	NA	15	CASSTSTSSGNTIYF	TGTGCCAGTAGTACCTCGACGAGCTCTGGAAACACCATATATTTT
NA	TRBV4-3	TRBJ1-3	NA	16	CASSQLEMGTGNTIYF	TGCGCCAGCAGCCAACTTGAGATGGGAACTGGAAACACCATATATTTT
few	TRBV5-1	TRBJ2-5	TRBD2	17	CASSEGTSGGAWETQYF	TGCGCCAGCAGCGAAGGGACTAGCGGGGGGGCCTGGGAGACCCAGTACTTC
NA	TRBV6-1	TRBJ1-4	TRBD1	15	CASSDLTGNGEKLFF	TGTGCCAGCAGTGACTTGACAGGGAACGGGGAAAAACTGTTTTTT
few	TRBV4-1	TRBJ2-2	TRBD1	17	CASSQVGLDRLAGELFF	TGCGCCAGCAGCCAAGTGGGATTGGACAGGCTGGCCGGGGAGCTGTTTTTT
NA	TRBV7-2	TRBJ2-3	TRBD1	15	CASSPRDRGSDTQYF	TGTGCCAGCAGCCCCCGGGACAGGGGATCAGATACGCAGTATTTT
NA	TRBV7-9	TRBJ2-7	NA	14	CASSLASRGGEQYF	TGTGCCAGCAGCTTAGCCTCAAGGGGAGGCGAGCAGTACTTC
NA	TRBV7-3	TRBJ2-3	TRBD2	14	CASSSLGGGDTQYF	TGTGCCAGCAGCTCCCTGGGGGGAGGGGATACGCAGTATTTT
few	TRBV5-4	TRBJ1-6	NA	16	CASSPGHGADNSPLHF	TGTGCCAGCAGCCCGGGACATGGAGCAGACAATTCACCCCTCCACTTT
NA	TRBV5-1	TRBJ2-5	NA	15	CASSRGTGSMETQYF	TGCGCCAGCAGTAGGGGAACAGGGTCGATGGAGACCCAGTACTTC
NA	TRBV7-9	TRBJ2-3	NA	12	CASSLVGDTQYF	TGTGCCAGCAGCTTAGTGGGGGATACGCAGTATTTT
NA	TRBV5-1	TRBJ2-4	NA	16	CASSLAPGSQNAIQYF	TGCGCCAGCAGCTTGGCTCCGGGCAGCCAAAATGCCATTCAGTACTTC
NA	TRBV2	TRBJ1-4	NA	12	CASRPPGEKLFF	TGTGCCAGCAGGCCCCCCGGGGAAAAACTGTTTTTT
NA	TRBV6-6	TRBJ1-2	NA	12	CASSPLGGGYTF	TGTGCCAGCAGTCCCTTAGGTGGTGGCTACACCTTC
NA	TRBV11-2	TRBJ2-2	NA	12	CASSLASGELFF	TGTGCCAGCAGCTTAGCCTCCGGGGAGCTGTTTTTT
NA	TRBV7-8	TRBJ2-7	TRBD2	18	CASSLGSWVGGVTYEQYF	TGTGCCAGCAGCTTAGGATCGTGGGTTGGGGGGGTCACCTACGAGCAGTACTTC
NA	TRBV14	TRBJ2-3	NA	17	CASSQSPRGAREDTQYF	TGTGCCAGCAGCCAATCCCCACGGGGGGCCCGGGAAGATACGCAGTATTTT
NA	TRBV19	TRBJ1-1	NA	15	CASSIGLLLSTEAFF	TGTGCCAGTAGTATAGGACTACTCCTAAGCACTGAAGCTTTCTTT
NA	TRBV5-1	TRBJ2-2	NA	13	CASSSRADGELFF	TGCGCCAGCAGCTCTAGGGCCGACGGGGAGCTGTTTTTT
NA	TRBV19	TRBJ1-3	TRBD1	16	CASSVTGTNSGNTIYF	TGTGCCAGTAGTGTGACAGGGACGAACTCTGGAAACACCATATATTTT
NA	TRBV5-1	TRBJ2-3	NA	15	CASRVQGTSTDTQYF	TGCGCCAGCAGGGTACAGGGGACTAGCACAGATACGCAGTATTTT
NA	TRBV27	TRBJ2-7	TRBD2	15	CASSRAGGRSDEQYF	TGTGCCAGCAGTAGAGCGGGGGGCCGGTCCGACGAGCAGTACTTC
NA	TRBV11-1	TRBJ1-2	TRBD1	15	CASSLEGTGGSGYTF	TGTGCCAGCAGCTTAGAAGGGACAGGGGGAAGCGGCTACACCTTC